This is a list of T cell receptor beta chains from one sample in a study of cytomegalovirus exposure and HLA in healthy donors. Here immunoSEQ multiplex PCR was the method, and the copy in TCRdb shows in-frame clones only, minus some. The data show around 95,000 clones, with roughly four fifths seen just once and under 4.5% held by the top ten. The sequenced material came from PBMCs. The origin of the receptors is a female donor in good health and CMV-seropositive. The CDR3 runs from the conserved cysteine through the conserved F or W. Clone size is given for some rows only: seen once, a few or many times, or a class if the clone is expanded.

CDR3aa,abundance,j_gene,v_gene
CASSSGQGGYEQYF,-,TRBJ2-7,TRBV13
CASSPEATRFGSPLHF,-,TRBJ1-6,TRBV5-1
CASSKTMGLGDTGELFF,-,TRBJ2-2,TRBV18
CASSLSVTGSTDTQYF,-,TRBJ2-3,TRBV5-1
CSSRLGRAGTGELFF,-,TRBJ2-2,TRBV7-9
CASSQQQGNYGYTF,few,TRBJ1-2,TRBV4-1
CASRSGNRRNTDTQYF,-,TRBJ2-3,TRBV28
CASSVGVGVSGSIWDEQFF,-,TRBJ2-1,TRBV9
CASSQIGTSLLGEQFF,-,TRBJ2-1,TRBV14
CASRMGLGEETQYF,-,TRBJ2-5,TRBV5-1
CASSLAGTGFNEKLFF,-,TRBJ1-4,TRBV27
CASKALGQNNQPQHF,-,TRBJ1-5,TRBV6-6
CASSLTVYNEQFF,-,TRBJ2-1,TRBV6-4
CASSLDRGSYEQYF,-,TRBJ2-7,TRBV28
CASSSSAGVMNTEAFF,few,TRBJ1-1,TRBV6-5
CASSQESAGGSYEQYF,-,TRBJ2-7,TRBV4-1
CSAQIGGNSPLHF,once,TRBJ1-6,TRBV29-1
CASSPPLRSYYEQYF,-,TRBJ2-7,TRBV18
CASRVGDAGYTF,-,TRBJ1-2,TRBV9
CASRIAETYEQYF,-,TRBJ2-7,TRBV6-1
CAISESDGEGPLHF,-,TRBJ1-6,TRBV10-3
CASSPGQGARGNEQFF,-,TRBJ2-1,TRBV10-1
CATSSGWREPPDTQYF,-,TRBJ2-3,TRBV15
CASSIVARGNTEAFF,-,TRBJ1-1,TRBV19
CASTWGVNQETQYF,-,TRBJ2-5,TRBV11-2
CASSVTGLGQNEQFF,-,TRBJ2-1,TRBV9
CASSHPRGGRNEQFF,-,TRBJ2-1,TRBV14
CASRAWGTYYNEQFF,-,TRBJ2-1,TRBV10-2
CASSARGQPSGTQYF,few,TRBJ2-5,TRBV9
CASSPRVAYEQYF,-,TRBJ2-7,TRBV6-1
CASSPVEGANVLTF,few,TRBJ2-6,TRBV6-6
CASSEKAGSTGELFF,-,TRBJ2-2,TRBV5-1
CASSRSRGTSDSYEQYF,-,TRBJ2-7,TRBV4-2
CASSEVGWDIHSNQPQHF,once,TRBJ1-5,TRBV6-1
CASSVATGQPQHF,-,TRBJ1-5,TRBV9
CASRQVQEGYYEQYF,few,TRBJ2-7,TRBV7-9
CASSAETGVHEQYF,-,TRBJ2-7,TRBV2
CAWNLQGGQPQHF,-,TRBJ1-5,TRBV30
CASSQYTSGSTDTQYF,few,TRBJ2-3,TRBV18
CASSLGSRANYGYTF,-,TRBJ1-2,TRBV7-9
CASSFPGYNEQFF,-,TRBJ2-1,TRBV7-9
CASSSQGNTGELFF,-,TRBJ2-2,TRBV5-1
CASSLDSPNQPQHF,-,TRBJ1-5,TRBV27
CASSDGGGNTDTQYF,-,TRBJ2-3,TRBV6-4
CASSVTGVNEQFF,-,TRBJ2-1,TRBV19
CASSRPTGAADEQYF,-,-,TRBV4-1
CASSEWASGLAKNIQYF,-,TRBJ2-4,TRBV6-1
CASSFDRGLDEQYF,-,TRBJ2-7,TRBV7-8
CSVDSGRDYGYTF,-,TRBJ1-2,TRBV29-1
CASSLGGSDTQYF,-,TRBJ2-3,TRBV11-2
CASSFFLAGFHTQYF,-,TRBJ2-3,TRBV5-6
CAISESLTIYF,once,TRBJ1-3,TRBV10-3
CASSRWTSSTDTQYF,-,TRBJ2-3,TRBV6-1
CASSFSLADSYEQYF,-,TRBJ2-7,TRBV13
CASSGTRYTDTQYF,-,TRBJ2-3,TRBV18
CASSQYYPDKDGETQYF,-,TRBJ2-5,TRBV4-1
CASSPTKRNTEAFF,-,TRBJ1-1,TRBV6-5
CASSSLGPNHYEQYF,-,TRBJ2-7,TRBV5-6
CASSPGTSGSIYEQYF,-,TRBJ2-7,TRBV9